In its sample, the clone carrying this TCR beta chain was seen a few times. CDR3 and TCR beta VDJ profiling relied on genomic DNA as the template. TCRdb independently ran MiXCR on the reads; one entry per CDR3 protein. In the table there are under 200,000 distinct CDR3 sequences, around half of which are singletons. CDR3 length equals 14 residues. The germline V and J ends were trimmed by 2 bases and 6 bases, with 13 bases remaining between them. CDR1 is SGHTA and CDR2 is FQGTGA in the germline V gene. The data were obtained in a study of CD8+CD57+ T cells in acquired aplastic anemia. Study-wide background: The study obtained an average of approximately 3 ug of DNA from sorted CD4+ and CD8+ cells.

Whoever was chosen for sequencing had shown CD8+CD57+ cell expansion by flow cytometry. The receptor comes from a human donor with aplastic anemia. Material: sorted CD4+, CD8+, or CD8+CD57+ T cells (not recorded which) from PBMCs. The chain couples TRBV7-3 to TRBJ1-2; TRBD1 is a possible D gene (5 bases). CDR3 nucleotides: TGTGCCAGCAGCTTAGGTCCAGGGCGGGATGGCTACACCTTC. Encoded protein: CASSLGPGRDGYTF.